The following is a T cell receptor beta chain sequence with its context. This specimen comes from a study of blood T cell repertoires in COVID-19. Across the study: From T cells, B-cell-depleted T cells, or PBMCs came the material, which was cDNA or gDNA.

CDR3 length: 15 residues. V lost 1 base, J lost 11 bases, and 7 bases stayed unmatched. Per germline, CDR1 SGHTA and CDR2 FQGNSA. TCRdb keeps only in-frame clones here, not all; method: immunoSEQ multiplex PCR. This table holds about 260,000 clones, roughly 90% found once. The sequence was obtained from a woman under 40 with COVID-19, enrolled during active disease. The chain joins TRBV7-2 to TRBJ1-4; 10 bases map to TRBD1. Sequencing was performed on peripheral blood. CDR3 residues: CASSLGGTGERKLFF. CDR3 bases: TGTGCCAGCAGCTTAGGTGGGACAGGGGAGCGGAAACTGTTTTTT.